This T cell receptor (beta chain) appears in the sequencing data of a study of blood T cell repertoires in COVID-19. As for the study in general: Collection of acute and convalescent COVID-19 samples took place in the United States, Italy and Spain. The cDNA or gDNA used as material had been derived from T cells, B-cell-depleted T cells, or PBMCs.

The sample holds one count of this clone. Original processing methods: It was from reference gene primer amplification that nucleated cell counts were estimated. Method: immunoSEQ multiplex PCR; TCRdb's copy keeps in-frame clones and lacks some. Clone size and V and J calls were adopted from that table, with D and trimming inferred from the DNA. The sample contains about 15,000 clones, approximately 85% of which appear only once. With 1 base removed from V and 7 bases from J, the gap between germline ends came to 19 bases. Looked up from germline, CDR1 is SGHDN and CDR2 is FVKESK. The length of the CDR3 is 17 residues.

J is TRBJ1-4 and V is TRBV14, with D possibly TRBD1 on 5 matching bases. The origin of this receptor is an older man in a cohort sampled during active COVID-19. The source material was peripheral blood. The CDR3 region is CASSQGLGGAGGEKLFF. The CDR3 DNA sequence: TGTGCCAGCAGCCAAGGTCTTGGAGGGGCTGGTGGTGAAAAACTGTTTTTT. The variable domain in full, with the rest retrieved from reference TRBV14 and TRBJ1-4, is EAGVTQFPSHSVIEKGQTVTLRCDPISGHDNLYWYRRVMGKEIKFLLHFVKESKQDESGMPNNRFLAERTGGTYSTLKVQPAELEDSGVYFCASSQGLGGAGGEKLFFGSGTQLSVL.